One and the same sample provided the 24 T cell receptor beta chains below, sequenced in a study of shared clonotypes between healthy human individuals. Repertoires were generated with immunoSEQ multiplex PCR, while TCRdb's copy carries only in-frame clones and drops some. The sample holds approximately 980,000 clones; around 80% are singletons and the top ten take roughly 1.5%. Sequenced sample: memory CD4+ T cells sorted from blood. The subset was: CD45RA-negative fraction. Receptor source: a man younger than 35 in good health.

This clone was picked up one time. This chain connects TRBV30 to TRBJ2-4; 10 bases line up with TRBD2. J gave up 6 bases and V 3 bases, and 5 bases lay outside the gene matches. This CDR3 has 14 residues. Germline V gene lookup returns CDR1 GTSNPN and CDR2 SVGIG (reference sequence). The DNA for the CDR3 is TGTGCCTGGAGCGGGACTAGCGCGGGAAACATTCAGTACTTC. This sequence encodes CAWSGTSAGNIQYF. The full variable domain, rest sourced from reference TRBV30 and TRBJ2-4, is SQTIHQWPATLVQPVGSPLSLECTVEGTSNPNLYWYRQAAGRGLQLLFYSVGIGQISSEVPQNLSASRPQDRQFILSSKKLLLSDSGFYLCAWSGTSAGNIQYFGAGTRLSVL.

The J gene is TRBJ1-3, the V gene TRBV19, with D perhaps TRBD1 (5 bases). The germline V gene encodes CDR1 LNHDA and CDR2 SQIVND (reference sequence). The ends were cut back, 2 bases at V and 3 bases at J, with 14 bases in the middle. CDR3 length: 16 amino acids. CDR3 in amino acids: CASSIFGQGGGNTIYF. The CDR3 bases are TGTGCCAGTAGTATATTCGGGCAGGGAGGTGGAAACACCATATATTTT.

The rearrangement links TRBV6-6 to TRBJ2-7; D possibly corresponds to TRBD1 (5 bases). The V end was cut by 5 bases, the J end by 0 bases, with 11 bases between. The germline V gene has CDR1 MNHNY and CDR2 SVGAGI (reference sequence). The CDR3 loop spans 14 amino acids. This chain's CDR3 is CASSPQEISYEQYF. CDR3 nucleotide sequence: TGTGCCAGCAGTCCACAGGAGATCTCCTACGAGCAGTACTTC.

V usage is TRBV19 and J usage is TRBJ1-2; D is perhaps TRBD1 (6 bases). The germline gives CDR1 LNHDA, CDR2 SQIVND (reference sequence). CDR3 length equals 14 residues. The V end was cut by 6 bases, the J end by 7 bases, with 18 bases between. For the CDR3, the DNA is TGTGCCAGTAGGGGGGGCCGTTACGGAATTGGCTACACCTTC. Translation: CASRGGRYGIGYTF.

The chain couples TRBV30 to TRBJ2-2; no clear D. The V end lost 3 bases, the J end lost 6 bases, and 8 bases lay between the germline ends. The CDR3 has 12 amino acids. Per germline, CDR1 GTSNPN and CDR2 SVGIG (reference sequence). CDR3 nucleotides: TGTGCCTGGAGGTTAAATGCCGGGGAGCTGTTTTTT. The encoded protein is CAWRLNAGELFF. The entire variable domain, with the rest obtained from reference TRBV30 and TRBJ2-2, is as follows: SQTIHQWPATLVQPVGSPLSLECTVEGTSNPNLYWYRQAAGRGLQLLFYSVGIGQISSEVPQNLSASRPQDRQFILSSKKLLLSDSGFYLCAWRLNAGELFFGEGSRLTVL.

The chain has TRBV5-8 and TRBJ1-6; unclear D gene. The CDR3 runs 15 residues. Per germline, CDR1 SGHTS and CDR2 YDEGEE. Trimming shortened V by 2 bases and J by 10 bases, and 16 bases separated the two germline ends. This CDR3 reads CASSLFGEGRSPLHF. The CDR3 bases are TGTGCCAGCAGCTTATTCGGAGAGGGCCGGTCACCCCTCCACTTT. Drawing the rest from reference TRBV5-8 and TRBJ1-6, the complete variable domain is EAGVTQSPTHLIKTRGQQATLRCSPISGHTSVYWYQQALGLGLQFLLWYDEGEERNRGNFPPRFSGRQFPNYSSELNVNALELEDSALYLCASSLFGEGRSPLHFGNGTRLTVT.

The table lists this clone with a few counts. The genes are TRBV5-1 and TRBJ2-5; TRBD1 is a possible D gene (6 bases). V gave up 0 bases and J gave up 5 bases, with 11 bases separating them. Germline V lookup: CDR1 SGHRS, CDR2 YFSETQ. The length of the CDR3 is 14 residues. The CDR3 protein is CASSLGQVMETQYF. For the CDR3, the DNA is TGCGCCAGCAGCTTGGGACAGGTCATGGAGACCCAGTACTTC.

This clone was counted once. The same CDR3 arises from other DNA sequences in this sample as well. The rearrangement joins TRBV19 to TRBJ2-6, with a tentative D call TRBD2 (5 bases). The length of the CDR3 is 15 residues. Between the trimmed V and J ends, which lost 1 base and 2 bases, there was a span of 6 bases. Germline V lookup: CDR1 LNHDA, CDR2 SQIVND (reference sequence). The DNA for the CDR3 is TGTGCCAGTAGTATAGGGGGAGCTGGGGCCAACGTCCTGACTTTC. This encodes CASSIGGAGANVLTF.

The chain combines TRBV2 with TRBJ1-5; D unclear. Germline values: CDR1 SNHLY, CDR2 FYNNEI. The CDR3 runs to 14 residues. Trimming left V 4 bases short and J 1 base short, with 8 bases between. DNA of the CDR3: TGTGCCAGCAGTGTAGGCCGAAGCAATCAGCCCCAGCATTTT. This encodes CASSVGRSNQPQHF.

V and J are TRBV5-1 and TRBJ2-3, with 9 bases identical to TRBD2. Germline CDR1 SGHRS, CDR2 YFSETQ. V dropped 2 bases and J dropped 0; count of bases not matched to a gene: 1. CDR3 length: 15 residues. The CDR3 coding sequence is TGCGCCAGCAGCTTCCTAGCGGGAAGCACAGATACGCAGTATTTT. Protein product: CASSFLAGSTDTQYF.

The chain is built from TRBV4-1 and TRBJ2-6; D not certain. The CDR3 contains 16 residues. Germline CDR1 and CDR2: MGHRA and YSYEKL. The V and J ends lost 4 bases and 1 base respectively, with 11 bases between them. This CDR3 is CASSLNTGSGANVLTF. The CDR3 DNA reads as TGCGCCAGCAGCCTAAACACTGGGTCTGGGGCCAACGTCCTGACTTTC.

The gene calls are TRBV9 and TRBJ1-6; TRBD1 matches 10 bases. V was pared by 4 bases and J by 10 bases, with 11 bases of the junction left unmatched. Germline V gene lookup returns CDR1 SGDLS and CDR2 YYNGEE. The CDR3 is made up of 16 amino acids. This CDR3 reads CASSPHGGQGLSPLHF. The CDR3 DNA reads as TGTGCCAGCAGCCCCCATGGGGGACAGGGGTTGTCACCCCTCCACTTT.

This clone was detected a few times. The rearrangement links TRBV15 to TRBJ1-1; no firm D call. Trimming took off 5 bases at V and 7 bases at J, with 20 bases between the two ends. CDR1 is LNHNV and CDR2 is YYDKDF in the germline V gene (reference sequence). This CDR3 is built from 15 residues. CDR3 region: CATSDRRIGPVEAFF. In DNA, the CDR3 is TGTGCCACCAGCGACCGACGGATAGGCCCGGTTGAAGCTTTCTTT.

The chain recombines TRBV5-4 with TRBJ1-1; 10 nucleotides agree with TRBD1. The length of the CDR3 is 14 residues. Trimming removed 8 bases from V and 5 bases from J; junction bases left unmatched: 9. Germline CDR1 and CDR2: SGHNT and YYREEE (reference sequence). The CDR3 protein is CASGGTGVRTEAFF. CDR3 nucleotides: TGTGCCAGTGGCGGGACAGGGGTTCGAACTGAAGCTTTCTTT.

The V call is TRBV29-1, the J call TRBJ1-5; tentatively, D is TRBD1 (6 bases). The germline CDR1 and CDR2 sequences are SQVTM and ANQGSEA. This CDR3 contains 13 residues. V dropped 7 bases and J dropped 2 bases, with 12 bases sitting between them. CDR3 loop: CSAGEGGNQPQHF. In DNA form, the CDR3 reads TGCAGCGCAGGCGAGGGGGGCAATCAGCCCCAGCATTTT.

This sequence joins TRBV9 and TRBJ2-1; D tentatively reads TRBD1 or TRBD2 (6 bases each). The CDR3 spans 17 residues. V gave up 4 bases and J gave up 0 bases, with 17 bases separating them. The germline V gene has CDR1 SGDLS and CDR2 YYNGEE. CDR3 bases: TGTGCCAGCAGCCCCAGAGGGGGGTTGAGCTCCTACAATGAGCAGTTCTTC. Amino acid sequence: CASSPRGGLSSYNEQFF. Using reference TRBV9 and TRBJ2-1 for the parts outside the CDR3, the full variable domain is DSGVTQTPKHLITATGQRVTLRCSPRSGDLSVYWYQQSLDQGLQFLIQYYNGEERAKGNILERFSAQQFPDLHSELNLSSLELGDSALYFCASSPRGGLSSYNEQFFGPGTRLTVL.

In DNA form, the CDR3 reads TGTGCCATCAGTCCTAGACTAGCGGGAGATGTGGATACGCAGTATTTT. It is translated as CAISPRLAGDVDTQYF. This chain uses TRBV10-3 with TRBJ2-3; 12 bases align to TRBD2. Germline assignment: CDR1 ENHRY and CDR2 SYGVKD. The CDR3 is 16 residues long. V trimming: 5 bases; J trimming: 6 bases; junction bases outside the gene matches: 9.

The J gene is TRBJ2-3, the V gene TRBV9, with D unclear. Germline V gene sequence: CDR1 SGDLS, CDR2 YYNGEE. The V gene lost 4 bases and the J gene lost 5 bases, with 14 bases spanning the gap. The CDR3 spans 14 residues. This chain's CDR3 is CASSSAAEVDTQYF. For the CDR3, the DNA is TGTGCCAGCAGCTCCGCGGCAGAGGTAGATACGCAGTATTTT.

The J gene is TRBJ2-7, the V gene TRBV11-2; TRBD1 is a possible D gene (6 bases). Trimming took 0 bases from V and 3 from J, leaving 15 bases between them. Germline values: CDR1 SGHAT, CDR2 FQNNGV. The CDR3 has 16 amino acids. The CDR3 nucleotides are TGTGCCAGCAGCTTAGATCCCCAGGGGTCCCACTACGAGCAGTACTTC. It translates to CASSLDPQGSHYEQYF.

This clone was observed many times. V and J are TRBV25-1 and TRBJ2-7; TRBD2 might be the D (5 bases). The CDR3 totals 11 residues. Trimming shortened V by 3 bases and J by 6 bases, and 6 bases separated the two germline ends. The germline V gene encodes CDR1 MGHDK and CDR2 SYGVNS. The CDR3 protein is CASSEGVEQYF. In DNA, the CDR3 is TGTGCCAGCAGTGAGGGAGTCGAGCAGTACTTC.

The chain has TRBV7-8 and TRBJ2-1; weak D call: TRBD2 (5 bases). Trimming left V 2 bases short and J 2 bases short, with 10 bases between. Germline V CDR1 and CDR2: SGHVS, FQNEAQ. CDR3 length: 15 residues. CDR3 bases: TGTGCCAGCAGCTTACCCGCGGGCCCCTACAATGAGCAGTTCTTC. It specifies CASSLPAGPYNEQFF.

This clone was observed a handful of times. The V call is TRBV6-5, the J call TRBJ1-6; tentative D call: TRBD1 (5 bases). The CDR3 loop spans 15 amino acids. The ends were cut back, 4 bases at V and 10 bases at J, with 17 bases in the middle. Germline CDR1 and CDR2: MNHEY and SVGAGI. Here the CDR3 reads CASSSPPRGGSPLHF. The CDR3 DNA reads TGTGCCAGCAGTTCCCCGCCGAGGGGTGGATCACCCCTCCACTTT.

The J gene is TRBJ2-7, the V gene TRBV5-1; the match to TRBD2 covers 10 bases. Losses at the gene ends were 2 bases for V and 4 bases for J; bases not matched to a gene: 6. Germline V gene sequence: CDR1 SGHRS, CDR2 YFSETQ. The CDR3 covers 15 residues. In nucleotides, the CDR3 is TGCGCCAGCAGCTTAAGCGGGAGGGCCGGATACGAGCAGTACTTC. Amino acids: CASSLSGRAGYEQYF. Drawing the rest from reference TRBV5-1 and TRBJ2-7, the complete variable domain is KAGVTQTPRYLIKTRGQQVTLSCSPISGHRSVSWYQQTPGQGLQFLFEYFSETQRNKGNFPGRFSGRQFSNSRSEMNVSTLELGDSALYLCASSLSGRAGYEQYFGPGTRLTVT.

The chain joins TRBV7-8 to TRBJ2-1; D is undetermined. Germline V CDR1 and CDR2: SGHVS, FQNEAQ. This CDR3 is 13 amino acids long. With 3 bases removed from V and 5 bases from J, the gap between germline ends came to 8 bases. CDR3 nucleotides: TGTGCCAGCAGCTTTACCCTAGACAATGAGCAGTTCTTC. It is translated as CASSFTLDNEQFF.